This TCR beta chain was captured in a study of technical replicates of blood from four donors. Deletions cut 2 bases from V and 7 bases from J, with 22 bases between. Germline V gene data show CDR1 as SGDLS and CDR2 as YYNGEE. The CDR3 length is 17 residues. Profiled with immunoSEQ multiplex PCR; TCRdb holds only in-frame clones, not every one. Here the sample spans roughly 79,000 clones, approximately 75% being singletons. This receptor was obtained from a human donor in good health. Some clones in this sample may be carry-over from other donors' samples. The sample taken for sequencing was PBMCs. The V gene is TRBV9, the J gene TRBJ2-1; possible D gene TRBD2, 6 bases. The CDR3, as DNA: TGTGCCAGCAGCGTGAGTTCCGGGACTGGAAACAGAAATGAGCAGTTCTTC. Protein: CASSVSSGTGNRNEQFF.